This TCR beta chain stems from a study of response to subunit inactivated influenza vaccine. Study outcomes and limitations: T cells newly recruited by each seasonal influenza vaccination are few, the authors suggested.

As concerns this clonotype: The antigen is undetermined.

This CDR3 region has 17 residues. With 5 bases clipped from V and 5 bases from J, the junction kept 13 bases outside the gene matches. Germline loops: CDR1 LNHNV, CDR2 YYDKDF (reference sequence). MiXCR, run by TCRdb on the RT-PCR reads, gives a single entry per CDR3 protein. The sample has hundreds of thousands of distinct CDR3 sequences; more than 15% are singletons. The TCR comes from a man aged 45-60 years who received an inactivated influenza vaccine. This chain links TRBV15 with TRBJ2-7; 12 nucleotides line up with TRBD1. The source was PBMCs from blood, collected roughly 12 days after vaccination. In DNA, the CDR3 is TGTGCCACCAGCGGCCCGGGACAGGGGGCCATAGGAAACGAGCAGTACTTC. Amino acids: CATSGPGQGAIGNEQYF.